These 10 T cell receptor beta chains were all obtained from the same sample, sequenced in a study of blood T cell repertoires in COVID-19. Assay: immunoSEQ multiplex PCR; the TCRdb copy retains only in-frame clones and omits some. Of 100,000 to 120,000 clones detected, 70% to 80% appear once; the ten largest clones hold around 7.3%. Sequencing used peripheral blood. Receptors were obtained from an older woman with acute or convalescent COVID-19.

This clone appeared a single time. This chain joins TRBV12-5 and TRBJ1-4; 7 bases map to TRBD1. From germline, CDR1 is LGHNT and CDR2 FRNRAP. The V and J ends lost 5 bases and 4 bases, in that order; junction bases with no gene match: 10. This CDR3 region has 16 residues. Here the CDR3 reads CASGANPGQFNEKLFF. CDR3 nucleotides: TGTGCTAGTGGTGCAAATCCGGGACAGTTTAATGAAAAACTGTTTTTT.

The V call is TRBV19, the J call TRBJ2-4; a weak D match, TRBD2 (5 bases). There are 13 residues in the CDR3. Germline lookup yields CDR1 LNHDA and CDR2 SQIVND (reference sequence). V was clipped by 10 bases and J by 7 bases, with 17 bases between them. The chain's CDR3 is CATAVGAWNIQYF. As DNA, the CDR3 is TGTGCCACAGCGGTGGGAGCTTGGAACATTCAGTACTTC. The full variable domain, in which reference TRBV19 and TRBJ2-4 provide the parts outside the CDR3, is DGGITQSPKYLFRKEGQNVTLSCEQNLNHDAMYWYRQDPGQGLRLIYYSQIVNDFQKGDIAEGYSVSREKKESFPLTVTSAQKNPTAFYLCATAVGAWNIQYFGAGTRLSVL.

The CDR3 protein is CASSQGRYGYTF. The CDR3 nucleotides are TGCGCCAGCAGTCAAGGCCGCTATGGCTACACCTTC. The V gene is TRBV23-1, the J gene TRBJ1-2, with unresolved D. TRBV23-1 is noted as an ORF with a role that remains uncertain. The CDR3 runs to 12 residues. V was shortened by 2 bases and J by 4 bases, with 5 bases between the two germline ends.

The chain employs TRBV5-1 and TRBJ1-1, with TRBD1 as a possible D gene (6 bases). Germline V gene lookup returns CDR1 SGHRS and CDR2 YFSETQ. This CDR3 contains 17 residues. V shed 0 bases and J shed 5 bases, with 20 bases lying between them. CDR3 nucleotides: TGCGCCAGCAGCTTGGCTGGTGGCAGGGGAACGAGAACTGAAGCTTTCTTT. This translates into CASSLAGGRGTRTEAFF.

This clone showed up just once. This chain connects TRBV12-3 or TRBV12-4 to TRBJ2-3; D perhaps matches TRBD2 (5 bases). Trimming removed 4 bases at V and 1 base at J, with 6 bases between. This CDR3 has 13 amino acids. The CDR3 coding sequence is TGTGCCAGCAGTTCCGGGGGCACAGATACGCAGTATTTT. Its protein product is CASSSGGTDTQYF.

The chain couples TRBV6-5 to TRBJ1-2; tentatively, D is TRBD1 (5 bases). The CDR3 extends over 13 amino acids. Trimming stripped 0 bases from V and 7 bases from J, with 9 bases between. Germline CDR1 reads MNHEY; CDR2 reads SVGAGI. CDR3 in amino acids: CASSYSRGSGYTF. For the CDR3, the DNA is TGTGCCAGCAGTTACTCGCGGGGCTCTGGCTACACCTTC.

This clone was counted only a few times. The rearrangement joins TRBV5-1 to TRBJ1-1; the D is unclear. Trimming removed 2 bases at V and 7 bases at J, with 12 bases between. The CDR3 loop spans 13 amino acids. Germline values: CDR1 SGHRS, CDR2 YFSETQ. The CDR3 DNA reads TGCGCCAGCAGCTTTGAGGGCGGACGTGAAGCTTTCTTT. Translated, it gives CASSFEGGREAFF.

This clone is a singleton in its sample. The V call is TRBV9, the J call TRBJ2-1; D is perhaps TRBD2 (6 bases). The germline CDR1 and CDR2 sequences are SGDLS and YYNGEE. The CDR3 is made up of 15 amino acids. Trimming removed 3 bases at V and 2 bases at J, with 12 bases between. CDR3 in DNA: TGTGCCAGCAGCGGCGGAGCGGGTCCCTACAATGAGCAGTTCTTC. Translated: CASSGGAGPYNEQFF.

The chain links TRBV19 to TRBJ1-4, with 7 nucleotides matching TRBD1. Looked up from germline, CDR1 is LNHDA and CDR2 is SQIVND (reference sequence). The CDR3 has 17 amino acids. After removal of 5 bases from V and 3 bases from J, the junction contained 12 bases not matched to a gene. CDR3 nucleotide sequence: TGTGCCAGTAGTTTATCTGGTAGGGGACAGCCTAATGAAAAACTGTTTTTT. Translated, it gives CASSLSGRGQPNEKLFF.

This clone turned up a few times. This chain links TRBV2 with TRBJ2-5; the match to TRBD1 covers 7 bases. After removal of 6 bases from V and 0 bases from J, the junction contained 10 bases not matched to a gene. CDR3 length: 16 residues. Germline values: CDR1 SNHLY, CDR2 FYNNEI. The chain's CDR3 is CASRKTGQRNQETQYF. The CDR3, as DNA: TGTGCCAGCAGAAAGACGGGACAGAGAAACCAAGAGACCCAGTACTTC.